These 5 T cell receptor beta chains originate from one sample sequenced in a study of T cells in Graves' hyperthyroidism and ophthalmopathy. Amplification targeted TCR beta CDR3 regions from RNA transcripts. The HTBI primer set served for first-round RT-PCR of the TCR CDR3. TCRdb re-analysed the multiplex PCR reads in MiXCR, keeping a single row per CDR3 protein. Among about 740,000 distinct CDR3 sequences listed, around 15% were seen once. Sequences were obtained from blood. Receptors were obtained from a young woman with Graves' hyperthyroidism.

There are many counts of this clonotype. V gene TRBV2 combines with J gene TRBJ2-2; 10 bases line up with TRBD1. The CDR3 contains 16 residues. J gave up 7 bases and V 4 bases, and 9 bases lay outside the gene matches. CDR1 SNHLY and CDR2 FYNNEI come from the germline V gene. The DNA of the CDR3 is TGTGCCAGCAGTGCGGGACAGGGGTGGCTGATCGGGGAGCTGTTTTTT. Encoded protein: CASSAGQGWLIGELFF.

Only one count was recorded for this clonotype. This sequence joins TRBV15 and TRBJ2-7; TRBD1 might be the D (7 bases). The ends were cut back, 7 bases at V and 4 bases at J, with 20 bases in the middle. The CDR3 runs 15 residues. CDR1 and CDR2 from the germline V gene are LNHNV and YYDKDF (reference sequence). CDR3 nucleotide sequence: TGTGCCACCACCCAGGGGGAGGCGGGAAGGTACGAGCAGTACTTC. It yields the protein CATTQGEAGRYEQYF. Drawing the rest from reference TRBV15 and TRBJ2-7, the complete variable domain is DAMVIQNPRYQVTQFGKPVTLSCSQTLNHNVMYWYQQKSSQAPKLLFHYYDKDFNNEADTPDNFQSRRPNTSFCFLDIRSPGLGDTAMYLCATTQGEAGRYEQYFGPGTRLTVT.

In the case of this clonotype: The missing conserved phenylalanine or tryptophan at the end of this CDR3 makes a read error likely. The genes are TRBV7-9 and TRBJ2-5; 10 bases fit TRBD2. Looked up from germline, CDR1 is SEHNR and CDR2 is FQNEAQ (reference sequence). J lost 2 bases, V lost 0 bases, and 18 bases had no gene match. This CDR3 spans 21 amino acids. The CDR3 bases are TGTGCCAGCAGCTTAGCCCTCCAAGCGGGAGGGTGGGCTTTGTATCAAGAGACCCAGTACTCC. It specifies CASSLALQAGGWALYQETQYS.

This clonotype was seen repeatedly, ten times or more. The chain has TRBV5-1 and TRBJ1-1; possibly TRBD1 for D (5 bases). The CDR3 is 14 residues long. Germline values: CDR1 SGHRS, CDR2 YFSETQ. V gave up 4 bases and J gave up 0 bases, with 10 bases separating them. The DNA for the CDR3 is TGCGCCAGCAGCGGGGGAGGGGTGAACACTGAAGCTTTCTTT. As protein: CASSGGGVNTEAFF.

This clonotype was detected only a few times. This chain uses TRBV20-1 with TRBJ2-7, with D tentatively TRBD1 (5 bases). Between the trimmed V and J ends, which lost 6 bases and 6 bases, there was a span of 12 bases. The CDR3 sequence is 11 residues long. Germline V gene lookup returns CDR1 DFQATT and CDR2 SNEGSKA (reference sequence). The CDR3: CSAPLGAEQYF. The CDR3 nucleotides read TGCAGTGCCCCGCTTGGGGCCGAGCAGTACTTC.